The 22 T cell receptor beta chains below all came from one sample that was sequenced in a study of blood T cell repertoires in COVID-19. This table comes from immunoSEQ multiplex PCR, and its TCRdb copy is limited to in-frame clones, with some not included. The sample yields hundreds of thousands of clones, roughly nine tenths seen once. The source material was PBMCs or T cells enriched from blood (not recorded which). The source is a woman aged 18 to 35 who had recovered from COVID-19.

This clone was seen just once. The chain is built from TRBV19 and TRBJ2-7; 7 bases fit TRBD1. CDR1 and CDR2 from the germline V gene are LNHDA and SQIVND (reference sequence). CDR3 length: 16 residues. V shed 3 bases, J shed 0 bases, and the junction held 8 bases outside the gene matches. The CDR3 reads CASSIYLDRSSYEQYF. The CDR3 region has the DNA TGTGCCAGTAGTATCTATTTGGACAGGAGCTCCTACGAGCAGTACTTC.

This chain joins TRBV24-1 and TRBJ2-5, with D tentatively TRBD2 (6 bases). Germline CDR1 and CDR2: KGHDR and SFDVKD. Trimming removed 9 bases at V and 6 bases at J, with 10 bases between. This CDR3 has 11 amino acids. CDR3 nucleotides: TGTGCCACCTCCGGGGGACAGACCCAGTACTTC. It specifies CATSGGQTQYF.

This clone was seen a few times. The gene calls are TRBV19 and TRBJ1-1; 8 bases map to TRBD1. V lost 6 bases and J lost 5; bases outside the gene matches: 8. Germline loops: CDR1 LNHDA, CDR2 SQIVND (reference sequence). This CDR3 is built from 14 residues. In nucleotides, the CDR3 is TGTGCCAGTAGGGCCGAAACAGGGGGAACTGAAGCTTTCTTT. This sequence encodes CASRAETGGTEAFF.

The chain couples TRBV10-3 to TRBJ2-5; 7 bases align to TRBD2. The germline V gene encodes CDR1 ENHRY and CDR2 SYGVKD. The J segment lost 5 bases and the V segment lost 3 bases, leaving 6 bases of the junction unmatched. The CDR3 extends over 14 amino acids. The CDR3 sequence is CAISDRGDGETQYF. The CDR3 region has the DNA TGTGCCATCAGTGATCGGGGGGACGGGGAGACCCAGTACTTC.

This chain joins TRBV28 and TRBJ2-1; D call uncertain. CDR1 and CDR2 (germline): MDHEN, SYDVKM. Trimming pared 7 bases from V and 7 bases from J, leaving 17 bases between. CDR3 length equals 14 residues. The DNA for the CDR3 is TGTGCCAGCAACGAAGCTATCGGGTCGAATGAGCAGTTCTTC. This sequence encodes CASNEAIGSNEQFF.

The genes are TRBV7-2 and TRBJ2-5; 12 nucleotides align to TRBD2. Germline values: CDR1 SGHTA, CDR2 FQGNSA. The CDR3 loop spans 16 amino acids. Unmatched junction bases numbered 7, after V lost 6 bases and J lost 2 bases. The CDR3 bases are TGTGCCAGCAGGCCGGCCGGGACTAGCGGGCAAGAGACCCAGTACTTC. This encodes CASRPAGTSGQETQYF.

The chain carries TRBV7-9 and TRBJ2-7; D is uncertain. This CDR3 region has 13 residues. Germline loops: CDR1 SEHNR, CDR2 FQNEAQ (reference sequence). The germline V and J ends were trimmed by 3 bases and 1 base, with 7 bases remaining between them. The CDR3 bases are TGTGCCAGCAGCTTCCAGAGGTCCTACGAGCAGTACTTC. This translates into CASSFQRSYEQYF.

The chain links TRBV19 to TRBJ1-2; D gene uncertain. This CDR3 comprises 16 residues. Germline CDR1 is LNHDA and CDR2 is SQIVND (reference sequence). Between the trimmed V and J ends, which lost 6 bases and 1 base, there was a span of 18 bases. The CDR3 DNA follows: TGTGCCAGTAGCCCGGCGGGCCGACTATATAACTATGGCTACACCTTC. Protein sequence: CASSPAGRLYNYGYTF.

V is TRBV7-2 and J is TRBJ2-7; tentative D call: TRBD2 (6 bases). Trimming shortened V by 5 bases and J by 4 bases, and 15 bases separated the two germline ends. This CDR3 has 14 amino acids. Germline values: CDR1 SGHTA, CDR2 FQGNSA. Here the CDR3 DNA reads TGTGCCAGCAGCCCCCCCGGGGGTGGGTACGAGCAGTACTTC. Translating gives CASSPPGGGYEQYF.

V is TRBV10-3 and J is TRBJ2-6; D perhaps matches TRBD2 (5 bases). The CDR3 totals 15 residues. Germline CDR1 reads ENHRY; CDR2 reads SYGVKD. Trimming removed 2 bases from V and 2 bases from J, with 7 bases in between. The CDR3 here is CAISELGTGANVLTF. CDR3 DNA: TGTGCCATCAGTGAGCTCGGGACTGGGGCCAACGTCCTGACTTTC.

This chain uses TRBV19 with TRBJ2-5; 10 nucleotides align to TRBD1. The CDR3 consists of 15 residues. With V trimmed by 6 bases and J by 5 bases, 9 bases remained unmatched. CDR1 and CDR2 (germline): LNHDA, SQIVND (reference sequence). The CDR3 DNA is TGTGCCAGTAGCATGACAGGGGGCAGTTGGGAGACCCAGTACTTC. Translation gives CASSMTGGSWETQYF.

The sample holds one count of this clone. The V call is TRBV3-1 (or the pseudogene TRBV3-2), the J call TRBJ1-1; possibly TRBD1 for D (5 bases). The ends were cut back, 2 bases at V and 4 bases at J, with 11 bases in the middle. The CDR3 is made up of 14 amino acids. CDR1 is LGHDT and CDR2 is YNNKEL in the germline V gene (reference sequence). The CDR3 spells CASSQRSGGTEAFF. The CDR3, as DNA: TGTGCCAGCAGCCAAAGATCCGGGGGCACTGAAGCTTTCTTT.

DNA of the CDR3: TGTGCCAGCAGCTGGACCGGGACAGGGGATGCCACCGGGGAGCTGTTTTTT. It yields the protein CASSWTGTGDATGELFF. This chain links TRBV13 with TRBJ2-2; 10 bases match TRBD1. CDR3 length: 17 residues. V shed 4 bases and J 4 bases; nucleotides not matched to a gene: 9. Germline values: CDR1 PRHDT, CDR2 FYEKMQ (reference sequence).

The chain has TRBV2 and TRBJ1-2, with D uncertain. V lost 4 bases, J lost 0 bases, and 15 bases lay in between. Per the germline V gene, CDR1 is SNHLY and CDR2 is FYNNEI. The CDR3 runs 16 residues. The CDR3 region is CASSGSGLIPNYGYTF. The CDR3 bases are TGTGCCAGCAGTGGGAGTGGACTGATTCCTAACTATGGCTACACCTTC.

This clone came up once. The chain recombines TRBV5-1 with TRBJ2-3; 7 bases map to TRBD1. V was pared by 5 bases and J by 3 bases, with 6 bases of the junction left unmatched. The CDR3 is 14 residues long. From germline, CDR1 is SGHRS and CDR2 YFSETQ. The CDR3 loop is CASRETGLTDTQYF. CDR3 DNA: TGCGCCAGCAGGGAGACAGGGCTGACAGATACGCAGTATTTT. Full variable domain (missing parts from reference TRBV5-1 and TRBJ2-3): KAGVTQTPRYLIKTRGQQVTLSCSPISGHRSVSWYQQTPGQGLQFLFEYFSETQRNKGNFPGRFSGRQFSNSRSEMNVSTLELGDSALYLCASRETGLTDTQYFGPGTRLTVL.

The rearrangement uses TRBV30 and TRBJ2-1, with TRBD1 as a possible D gene (5 bases). V shed 2 bases and J shed 0 bases, with 5 bases lying between them. The CDR3 is made up of 13 amino acids. Germline V gene lookup returns CDR1 GTSNPN and CDR2 SVGIG (reference sequence). DNA of the CDR3: TGTGCCTGGAGTCAGGGCTCCTACAATGAGCAGTTCTTC. Its protein is CAWSQGSYNEQFF.

This chain uses TRBV10-3 with TRBJ1-3; D remains unclear. V gave up 5 bases and J gave up 4 bases, with 12 bases separating them. The CDR3 length is 14 residues. The germline V gene encodes CDR1 ENHRY and CDR2 SYGVKD. The CDR3 here is CAISSQWAGNTIYF. DNA of the CDR3: TGTGCCATCAGTTCTCAGTGGGCAGGAAACACCATATATTTT.

The chain recombines TRBV12-3 or TRBV12-4 with TRBJ2-5, with D perhaps matching TRBD2 (5 bases). This CDR3 is built from 13 residues. V lost 5 bases and J lost 7, with 14 bases in between. The CDR3 sequence is CASSTNSGRTQYF. DNA of the CDR3: TGTGCCAGCAGTACCAACAGCGGTCGGACCCAGTACTTC.

The genes are TRBV27 and TRBJ1-2; 7 nucleotides match TRBD1. This CDR3 comprises 17 residues. With 2 bases clipped from V and 4 bases from J, the junction kept 13 bases outside the gene matches. The V gene's germline CDR1 is MNHEY and CDR2 SMNVEV (reference sequence). The CDR3 coding sequence is TGTGCCAGCAGTTTACGAACTCCAACAGGGGCCCTCTATGGCTACACCTTC. Its translation is CASSLRTPTGALYGYTF.

V usage is TRBV5-6 and J usage is TRBJ1-1; D is possibly TRBD1 (5 bases). CDR1 and CDR2 (germline): SGHDT, YYEEEE. With 1 base removed from V and 3 bases from J, the gap between germline ends came to 10 bases. This CDR3 spans 14 amino acids. The CDR3 here is CASSLNRRYTEAFF. The CDR3 nucleotides read TGTGCCAGCAGCTTGAACAGGCGTTACACTGAAGCTTTCTTT.

This rearrangement joins TRBV28 to TRBJ1-4, with D perhaps matching TRBD1 (6 bases). V was cut by 6 bases and J by 6 bases, with 14 bases left in between. The CDR3 contains 14 residues. Germline V gives CDR1 MDHEN, CDR2 SYDVKM. The DNA of the CDR3 is TGTGCCAGCAGGGCACAGGGTTGGCATGAAAAACTGTTTTTT. Protein sequence: CASRAQGWHEKLFF.

Only a few counts were recorded for this clone. This sequence joins TRBV28 and TRBJ1-5; no definite D call. Trimming stripped 6 bases from V and 6 bases from J, with 12 bases between. This CDR3 spans 13 amino acids. The germline V gene has CDR1 MDHEN and CDR2 SYDVKM. The CDR3 protein is CASRSGWSQPQHF. CDR3 coding DNA: TGTGCCAGCAGGTCGGGTTGGAGTCAGCCCCAGCATTTT.